This T cell receptor (beta chain) was identified in a study of neurological immune-mediated disorders. The sample holds many counts of this clonotype. 5'RACE generated cDNA with 10-nucleotide random UMIs. Over 170 million TCR-beta sequences (from 15-18 subjects) were yielded by each sequencing run. TCRdb called the 5' RACE reads again in MiXCR, with one record for every CDR3 protein. The sample records about 66,000 distinct CDR3 sequences, less than 5.5% being singletons. Trimming took 10 bases from V and 4 from J, leaving 11 bases between them. The CDR3 consists of 12 residues. Sequencing was performed on PBMCs. This chain uses TRBV12-3 or TRBV12-4 with TRBJ1-5; tentative D call: TRBD1 (6 bases). This receptor was taken from a young man with multiple sclerosis. The DNA for the CDR3 is TGTGCCACCGAACAGGGAAATCAGCCCCAGCATTTT. This sequence encodes CATEQGNQPQHF.